This entry lists 5 T cell receptor beta chains sequenced from one sample in a study of CD8+CD57+ T cells in acquired aplastic anemia listed by TCRdb under 2018. Flow cytometry had shown CD8+CD57+ cell expansion in the patients selected for sequencing. The sequencer was an Illumina HiSeq 2000. Profiling of TCR beta VDJ combinations and CDR3 sequences used genomic DNA as the template. TCRdb took the public reads, trimmed them with fastp at Q25, ran MiXCR for clone calling and kept in-frame beta chains. Under each unique CDR3 protein, matching rows form one entry showing the most common genes and DNA. A total of 150,000 to 200,000 distinct CDR3 sequences appear in this sample, about 50% of them only once. More than 30% of the sample is in the top ten clones. The material sequenced was sorted CD4+, CD8+, or CD8+CD57+ T cells (not recorded which) from PBMCs. The receptors come from a human donor with aplastic anemia.

Only a few counts were recorded for this clonotype. CDR3 bases: TGTGCCACCCGGGACAGCCCCAAGGCTTTCTTT. It codes for CATRDSPKAFF. The genes are TRBV24-1 and TRBJ1-1; 7 nucleotides match TRBD1. The germline CDR1 and CDR2 sequences are KGHDR and SFDVKD. V dropped 9 bases and J dropped 11; count of bases not matched to a gene: 8. The CDR3 covers 11 residues.

There are a few counts of this clonotype. It may be a read error: a sequence one base away is much more abundant. The chain has TRBV5-6 and TRBJ2-7; D remains unclear. The germline V gene encodes CDR1 SGHDT and CDR2 YYEEEE. The length of the CDR3 is 15 residues. Here the CDR3 DNA reads TGTGCCAGCAGCTCGGTTGAACGAGTCTCCTACGGGCAGTACTTC. This codes for CASSSVERVSYGQYF.

This clonotype appeared many times. The V gene is TRBV5-4, the J gene TRBJ2-3; D unresolved. The CDR3 spans 12 residues. The V and J ends lost 5 bases and 1 base respectively, with 5 bases between them. Germline V gene data show CDR1 as SGHNT and CDR2 as YYREEE (reference sequence). CDR3 region: CASSMGTDTQYF. CDR3 in DNA: TGTGCCAGCAGTATGGGCACAGATACGCAGTATTTT.

The genes are TRBV29-1 and TRBJ2-7; 7 bases agree with TRBD2. V lost 6 bases to trimming and J lost 3 bases; unmatched junction nucleotides: 5. CDR1 SQVTM and CDR2 ANQGSEA come from the germline V gene. The CDR3 is 12 amino acids. The DNA for the CDR3 is TGCAGCGTGGGCGGGACTATCTACGAGCAGTACTTC. It translates to CSVGGTIYEQYF.

The chain employs TRBV15 and TRBJ2-7, with 11 nucleotides matching TRBD2. J gave up 1 base and V 2 bases, and 4 bases lay outside the gene matches. The germline V gene encodes CDR1 LNHNV and CDR2 YYDKDF (reference sequence). The CDR3 length is 16 residues. The CDR3 sequence is CATSRPSGGPSYEQYF. The CDR3 DNA follows: TGTGCCACCAGCAGACCTAGCGGGGGGCCTTCCTACGAGCAGTACTTC.